This paragraph reports one T cell receptor (beta chain). Its antigen is undetermined. The data originate from a study of follicular helper T cells after annual influenza vaccination. Points from the study as a whole: Change in circulating plasmablasts correlated with ICOS+CD38+ cTfh clonality change. Day 7 ICOS+CD38+ clones were most often found later in ICOS-CD38- cTfh cells. For non-cTfh compartments, undersampling could not be ruled out.

Some clones are missing from TCRdb's copy, which holds only in-frame ones; the method was immunoSEQ multiplex PCR. Of some 10,000 clones listed, about 84% are singletons. The germline V and J ends were trimmed by 2 bases and 0 bases, with 3 bases remaining between them. The CDR3 loop spans 13 amino acids. CDR1 is SGHDT, CDR2 YYEEEE, per germline. The sequencing used CXCR5- memory CD4+ T cells sorted from blood, collected 6 weeks after influenza vaccination. The chain joins TRBV5-6 to TRBJ1-5; D unclear. This clonotype was sampled from an adult who received the influenza vaccine. The CDR3 nucleotides read TGTGCCAGCAGCTTCGGTAGCAATCAGCCCCAGCATTTT. Its translation: CASSFGSNQPQHF.